The clone carrying this T cell receptor beta chain turned up a few times. This entry comes from a study of cytomegalovirus exposure and HLA in healthy donors. The CDR3 has 17 residues. Germline CDR1 is KGHSH and CDR2 is LQKENI. V was clipped by 4 bases and J by 2 bases; unmatched bases: 8. The PCR used 60 Vbeta and 13 Jbeta primers. Generated by immunoSEQ multiplex PCR, the TCRdb table keeps only in-frame clones and is missing some. The sample records roughly 100,000 clones, around four fifths being singletons. This chain connects TRBV18 to TRBJ1-6; 7 bases are a match to TRBD1. The sequence was collected from a man aged 35 to 55 in good health and CMV-seronegative. Sequenced: PBMCs. CDR3 residues: CASSLRQGGTYNSPLHF. In DNA form, the CDR3 reads TGTGCCAGCTCACTGCGGCAGGGGGGAACCTATAATTCACCCCTCCACTTT.